The 30 T cell receptor beta chains reported below all come from one sample, sequenced in a study of T-cell memory formation after mild COVID-19. TCRdb ran MiXCR on the 5' RACE reads and lists one entry per CDR3 protein. The table has approximately 48,000 distinct CDR3 sequences, 7.3% seen once. Sequenced: PBMCs or a T cell subset sorted from them (not recorded which). The receptors originated from a man younger than 35 who had mild COVID-19 (a few samples of this study predate the infection). Cell type and time point are not known.

The chain has TRBV2 and TRBJ1-2; D possibly corresponds to TRBD1 (5 bases). The CDR3 loop spans 13 amino acids. Germline V gives CDR1 SNHLY, CDR2 FYNNEI. Trimming cost V 5 bases and J 2 bases, with 9 bases left between them. The chain's CDR3 is CASSQDINYGYTF. The CDR3 DNA sequence: TGTGCCAGCAGTCAGGACATAAACTATGGCTACACCTTC.

This clonotype has ten or more counts. This chain uses TRBV10-3 with TRBJ2-7; 12 positions match TRBD2. Germline CDR1 and CDR2: ENHRY and SYGVKD. The CDR3 has 15 residues. The V segment lost 0 bases and the J segment 5 bases; nucleotides outside the gene matches: 2. Here the CDR3 reads CAISESTSGGDEQYF. The CDR3 nucleotides are TGTGCCATCAGTGAGTCGACTAGCGGGGGCGACGAGCAGTACTTC.

This clonotype appeared a few times. CDR3 bases: TGCGCCAGCAGCCTTTATACTGCCACCGGGGAGCTGTTTTTT. Its translation: CASSLYTATGELFF. The chain links TRBV5-1 to TRBJ2-2; no reliable D call. The CDR3 spans 14 residues. Trimming pared 4 bases from V and 4 bases from J, leaving 11 bases between. The germline gives CDR1 SGHRS, CDR2 YFSETQ.

In this sample, this clonotype turned up many times. J is TRBJ2-5 and V is TRBV2; D perhaps matches TRBD2 (5 bases). CDR3 length equals 12 residues. Trimming shortened V by 3 bases and J by 5 bases, and 7 bases separated the two germline ends. Per the germline V gene, CDR1 is SNHLY and CDR2 is FYNNEI. CDR3 DNA sequence: TGTGCCAGCAGTGAGGGAGCGGAGACCCAGTACTTC. Its translation: CASSEGAETQYF.

This chain uses TRBV5-1 with TRBJ2-1; D is possibly TRBD1 (6 bases). The CDR3 consists of 15 residues. CDR1 and CDR2 (germline): SGHRS, YFSETQ. Deletions cut 6 bases from V and 0 bases from J, with 13 bases between. DNA of the CDR3: TGCGCCAGCAAGTCCGGGACACTCTCCTACAATGAGCAGTTCTTC. It codes for CASKSGTLSYNEQFF.

This clonotype was observed a handful of times. The chain recombines TRBV3-1 with TRBJ1-2; the match to TRBD1 covers 8 bases. In germline, CDR1 is LGHDT, CDR2 YNNKEL (reference sequence). CDR3 length equals 17 residues. Germline trimming cut 4 bases from V and 2 bases from J; bases unmatched to any gene: 12. This CDR3 reads CASSLVQGAGWNYGYTF. The DNA for the CDR3 is TGTGCCAGCAGCCTTGTTCAGGGGGCCGGGTGGAACTATGGCTACACCTTC.

The V and J genes are TRBV7-9 and TRBJ2-7, with a weak D call TRBD2 (6 bases). The ends were cut back, 11 bases at V and 4 bases at J, with 15 bases in the middle. The CDR3 covers 12 residues. The germline V gene has CDR1 SEHNR and CDR2 FQNEAQ (reference sequence). CDR3 amino acids: CAGGIYSYEQYF. The DNA of the CDR3 is TGTGCCGGGGGGATATATTCGTACGAGCAGTACTTC.

To note about this clonotype: A read error may be the cause here, since a much bigger clone is one base away. V and J are TRBV5-1 and TRBJ1-1; D is undetermined. The CDR3 runs 13 residues. Germline CDR1 and CDR2: SGHRS and YFSETQ. Trimming removed 4 bases from V and 1 base from J, with 8 bases in between. The CDR3 loop is CASSLSQNTEAFF. In DNA form, the CDR3 reads TGCGCCAGCAGCCTTAGTCAGAACACTGAAGCTTTCTTT.

This clonotype was detected a few times. This chain connects TRBV6-5 to TRBJ1-2; D call uncertain. This CDR3 has 12 residues. Trimming took 7 bases from V and 0 from J, leaving 6 bases between them. Per the germline V gene, CDR1 is MNHEY and CDR2 is SVGAGI. This CDR3 is CASKDPNYGYTF. DNA of the CDR3: TGTGCCAGCAAGGACCCTAACTATGGCTACACCTTC.

J is TRBJ2-1 and V is TRBV4-3, with D possibly TRBD2 on 7 matching bases. Germline values: CDR1 LGHNA, CDR2 YSLEER. The CDR3 extends over 18 amino acids. The ends were cut back, 1 base at V and 4 bases at J, with 20 bases in the middle. The CDR3 sequence is CASSQVGGAGGKYNEQFF. The CDR3 DNA is TGCGCCAGCAGCCAAGTGGGGGGGGCCGGGGGAAAGTACAATGAGCAGTTCTTC.

J is TRBJ1-2 and V is TRBV20-1; D unclear. The germline gives CDR1 DFQATT, CDR2 SNEGSKA (reference sequence). The ends were cut back, 3 bases at V and 4 bases at J, with 3 bases in the middle. This CDR3 region has 10 residues. The CDR3 DNA reads as TGCAGTGCTAGGATCTATGGCTACACCTTC. The encoded protein is CSARIYGYTF.

This clonotype has at least ten counts. V is TRBV5-6 and J is TRBJ1-2; D gene unclear. V lost 2 bases to trimming and J lost 5 bases, with 7 bases between them. This CDR3 region has 12 residues. Germline V gives CDR1 SGHDT, CDR2 YYEEEE. DNA of the CDR3: TGTGCCAGCAGCTTAACCGTATATGGCTACACCTTC. This translates into CASSLTVYGYTF. Drawing the rest from reference TRBV5-6 and TRBJ1-2, the complete variable domain is DAGVTQSPTHLIKTRGQQVTLRCSPKSGHDTVSWYQQALGQGPQFIFQYYEEEERQRGNFPDRFSGHQFPNYSSELNVNALLLGDSALYLCASSLTVYGYTFGSGTRLTVV.

V gene TRBV7-3 combines with J gene TRBJ1-2, with D perhaps matching TRBD1 (5 bases). The CDR3 loop spans 14 amino acids. V lost 5 bases and J 8 bases, leaving 18 bases between the germline ends. CDR1 and CDR2 from the germline V gene are SGHTA and FQGTGA. The CDR3: CASSPGTHQEGYTF. CDR3 sequence (DNA): TGTGCCAGCAGCCCTGGGACTCACCAAGAGGGCTACACCTTC.

This clonotype was counted at least ten times. The chain has TRBV15 and TRBJ2-5, with D perhaps matching TRBD2 (7 bases). CDR1 LNHNV and CDR2 YYDKDF come from the germline V gene (reference sequence). This CDR3 region has 13 residues. Between the trimmed V and J ends, which lost 5 bases and 5 bases, there was a span of 12 bases. Here the CDR3 DNA reads TGTGCCACCAGCCGGGGGGCAGAGGAGACCCAGTACTTC. Translating it yields CATSRGAEETQYF.

This clonotype came up a few times. The gene calls are TRBV10-3 and TRBJ2-3; TRBD1 aligns across 9 bases. CDR1 is ENHRY and CDR2 is SYGVKD in the germline V gene. The CDR3 loop spans 14 amino acids. Losses at the gene ends were 9 bases for V and 4 bases for J; bases not matched to a gene: 8. Here the CDR3 reads CAISGTGWADTQYF. In DNA, the CDR3 is TGTGCCATATCCGGGACAGGGTGGGCAGATACGCAGTATTTT.

This rearrangement joins TRBV15 to TRBJ1-2; no definite D call. This CDR3 region has 14 residues. Germline lookup yields CDR1 LNHNV and CDR2 YYDKDF (reference sequence). Trimming left V 6 bases short and J 5 bases short, with 16 bases between. The CDR3 is CATSSRGRDYGYTF. CDR3 DNA: TGTGCCACCAGTAGTCGAGGGCGAGATTATGGCTACACCTTC.

In this sample, this clonotype turned up many times. V and J are TRBV19 and TRBJ1-5; no definite D call. The CDR3 length is 15 residues. V lost 6 bases and J 2 bases, leaving 14 bases between the germline ends. CDR1 LNHDA and CDR2 SQIVND come from the germline V gene (reference sequence). The CDR3 DNA reads as TGTGCCAGTAGCATGAGCTGGGGAGGCAATCAGCCCCAGCATTTT. This codes for CASSMSWGGNQPQHF.

The chain recombines TRBV18 with TRBJ1-5; no clear D. CDR3 length: 15 residues. Germline V CDR1 and CDR2: KGHSH, LQKENI. The V and J ends lost 8 bases and 3 bases respectively, with 17 bases between them. CDR3 sequence reads: CASPRWGFFNQPQHF. CDR3 bases: TGTGCCAGCCCCCGGTGGGGATTTTTCAATCAGCCCCAGCATTTT.

This clonotype was observed a handful of times. V usage is TRBV7-2 and J usage is TRBJ2-3; TRBD2 matches at 9 bases. The V gene end was trimmed by 2 bases and the J gene end by 5 bases; junction bases not matched to a gene: 14. The CDR3 runs to 18 residues. The germline V gene has CDR1 SGHTA and CDR2 FQGNSA. DNA for the CDR3: TGTGCCAGCAGCTTAAGATTGAGATTAGCGGGGGCCCTAGATACGCAGTATTTT. Its translation: CASSLRLRLAGALDTQYF.

V and J are TRBV18 and TRBJ2-1; 13 bases are a match to TRBD2. The junction had 2 bases not matched to a gene; V was cut back by 3 bases and J by 3 bases. This CDR3 has 16 residues. Germline-derived CDR1 and CDR2 are KGHSH and LQKENI. CDR3 DNA sequence: TGTGCCAGCTCACCTCGACTAGCGGGGGGCTACAATGAGCAGTTCTTC. Protein: CASSPRLAGGYNEQFF.

This clonotype turned up a few times. This chain links TRBV7-6 with TRBJ2-5; 8 bases fit TRBD1. CDR3 length equals 15 residues. The ends lost 0 bases at V and 5 bases at J; junction bases unmatched: 5. CDR1 SGHVS and CDR2 FNYEAQ come from the germline V gene. The CDR3 reads CASSLATGVMETQYF. Here the CDR3 DNA reads TGTGCCAGCAGCTTAGCGACAGGGGTTATGGAGACCCAGTACTTC.

The V call is TRBV29-1, the J call TRBJ2-5, with D perhaps matching TRBD1 (6 bases). This CDR3 has 13 residues. From germline, CDR1 is SQVTM and CDR2 ANQGSEA. With 7 bases removed from V and 5 bases from J, the gap between germline ends came to 17 bases. Here the CDR3 reads CSAQGTPGETQYF. As DNA, the CDR3 is TGCAGCGCCCAGGGGACACCAGGGGAGACCCAGTACTTC.

This clonotype was recorded many times. The rearrangement links TRBV4-2 to TRBJ2-2; D not resolved. Trimming stripped 2 bases from V and 7 bases from J, with 14 bases between. The CDR3 consists of 15 residues. CDR1 and CDR2 from the germline V gene are LGHNA and YNFKEQ. The CDR3 is CASSQIPSGGGELFF. The CDR3 DNA reads as TGTGCCAGCAGCCAAATTCCTTCTGGCGGCGGGGAGCTGTTTTTT.

This clonotype was seen repeatedly, ten times or more. The chain recombines TRBV12-3 or TRBV12-4 with TRBJ2-3; D call uncertain. V was cut by 3 bases and J by 0 bases, with 7 bases left in between. The CDR3 runs 14 residues. The CDR3 is CASSFSVSTDTQYF. CDR3 coding DNA: TGTGCCAGCAGTTTTTCGGTCAGCACAGATACGCAGTATTTT.

This clonotype was detected a few times. The chain combines TRBV7-6 with TRBJ2-2; no reliable D call. Germline V lookup: CDR1 SGHVS, CDR2 FNYEAQ. This CDR3 is built from 12 residues. V gave up 5 bases and J gave up 7 bases, with 8 bases separating them. CDR3 sequence (DNA): TGTGCCAGCAGCCCCTTTATCGGGGAGCTGTTTTTT. Its translation is CASSPFIGELFF.

In this sample, this clonotype turned up a few times. V and J are TRBV4-1 and TRBJ1-5; weak D call: TRBD1 (6 bases). V lost 1 base and J 6 bases, leaving 13 bases between the germline ends. The CDR3 is made up of 15 amino acids. The V gene's germline CDR1 is MGHRA and CDR2 YSYEKL. In DNA form, the CDR3 reads TGCGCCAGCAGCCAAGGACCAGGGGAGGCTCAGCCCCAGCATTTT. Translation gives CASSQGPGEAQPQHF.

The sample holds many counts of this clonotype. The V gene is TRBV20-1, the J gene TRBJ2-3; TRBD2 is a possible D gene (7 bases). V lost 6 bases, J lost 7 bases, and 20 bases lay in between. CDR1 is DFQATT and CDR2 is SNEGSKA in the germline V gene (reference sequence). CDR3 length: 14 amino acids. CDR3 loop: CSARGGGRGNTQYF. In DNA form, the CDR3 reads TGCAGTGCCCGAGGAGGGGGGAGGGGTAATACGCAGTATTTT.

This clonotype appeared a few times. The gene calls are TRBV7-7 and TRBJ2-2; 9 bases are a match to TRBD1. With 5 bases clipped from V and 7 bases from J, the junction kept 5 bases outside the gene matches. This CDR3 is 14 amino acids long. CDR1 and CDR2 (germline): SSHAT, FNYEAQ (reference sequence). The CDR3 region is CASSPGTGIGELFF. CDR3 in DNA: TGTGCCAGCAGCCCCGGGACAGGGATCGGGGAGCTGTTTTTT.

This rearrangement joins TRBV18 to TRBJ1-2; 8 bases match TRBD1. The CDR3 consists of 15 residues. The J segment lost 5 bases and the V segment lost 6 bases, leaving 11 bases of the junction unmatched. The germline CDR1 and CDR2 sequences are KGHSH and LQKENI. In nucleotides, the CDR3 is TGTGCCAGCTCCGCATCCGGGACAGGAATTTATGGCTACACCTTC. Translated: CASSASGTGIYGYTF.

In this sample, this clonotype turned up many times. V is TRBV4-3 and J is TRBJ2-7; 14 positions agree with TRBD2. V lost 2 bases and J lost 6; bases outside the gene matches: 12. Germline values: CDR1 LGHNA, CDR2 YSLEER. The CDR3 runs to 18 residues. The CDR3 sequence is CASSQLQMTSGGAGEQYF. CDR3 coding DNA: TGCGCCAGCAGCCAACTTCAGATGACTAGCGGGGGGGCAGGCGAGCAGTACTTC.